The rows below give T cell receptor beta chains drawn from one sample of a study of blood T cells in healthy people across ages. A single record per CDR3 protein comes from TCRdb applying MiXCR to the 5' RACE reads. This table holds roughly 1.9 million distinct CDR3 sequences, roughly two fifths found once. Specimen: blood. The receptors originated from a human donor in good health. The CDR3 runs from the conserved cysteine through the conserved F or W. The D gene is left open where the match is weak. Where a row states a size, it is once, few, many or the class of an expanded clone; other rows omit it.

clone size: once
V gene: TRBV7-2
J gene: TRBJ2-7
D gene: TRBD2
CDR3 protein: CASGLGAGDAYEQYF
CDR3 DNA: TGTGCCAGCGGCCTCGGAGCGGGGGATGCCTACGAGCAGTACTTC

clone size: .
V gene: TRBV4-2
J gene: TRBJ2-5
D gene: TRBD1
CDR3 protein: CASSQGNFYRGETQYF
CDR3 DNA: TGTGCCAGCAGCCAAGGCAATTTCTACAGGGGGGAGACCCAGTACTTC

clone size: .
V gene: TRBV5-1
J gene: TRBJ1-2
D gene: .
CDR3 protein: CASSLFGPVDGYTF
CDR3 DNA: TGCGCCAGCAGCTTGTTCGGTCCGGTCGATGGCTACACCTTC

clone size: few
V gene: TRBV6-6
J gene: TRBJ1-2
D gene: .
CDR3 protein: CASISVMRDYGYTF
CDR3 DNA: TGTGCCAGCATCAGTGTGATGAGGGACTATGGCTACACCTTC

clone size: .
V gene: TRBV7-8
J gene: TRBJ2-5
D gene: TRBD2
CDR3 protein: CASVTSATQYF
CDR3 DNA: TGTGCCAGTGTCACTAGCGCGACCCAGTACTTC

clone size: few
V gene: TRBV10-3
J gene: TRBJ1-2
D gene: .
CDR3 protein: CAISESTRDPLGYTF
CDR3 DNA: TGTGCCATCAGTGAGTCGACCCGCGACCCCCTTGGCTACACCTTC

clone size: .
V gene: TRBV9
J gene: TRBJ1-2
D gene: TRBD1
CDR3 protein: CASSVRQGEKYGYTF
CDR3 DNA: TGTGCCAGCAGCGTCAGACAGGGAGAAAAATATGGCTACACCTTC

clone size: .
V gene: TRBV4-2
J gene: TRBJ1-5
D gene: TRBD1
CDR3 protein: CASSQERRDRTNQPQHF
CDR3 DNA: TGTGCCAGCAGCCAAGAGCGCCGGGACAGGACAAATCAGCCCCAGCATTTT

clone size: .
V gene: TRBV4-3
J gene: TRBJ2-3
D gene: .
CDR3 protein: CASSQELLISTDTQYF
CDR3 DNA: TGCGCCAGCAGCCAAGAGTTGCTAATAAGCACAGATACGCAGTATTTT

clone size: .
V gene: TRBV12-3/TRBV12-4
J gene: TRBJ1-2
D gene: .
CDR3 protein: CAGSLPWGYTF
CDR3 DNA: TGTGCCGGCAGTTTACCGTGGGGCTACACCTTC

clone size: .
V gene: TRBV10-3
J gene: TRBJ2-2
D gene: .
CDR3 protein: CAISEAGRVGELFF
CDR3 DNA: TGTGCCATCAGTGAGGCGGGGAGAGTCGGGGAGCTGTTTTTT

clone size: .
V gene: TRBV18
J gene: TRBJ2-1
D gene: .
CDR3 protein: CASVELFSYNEQFF
CDR3 DNA: TGTGCCAGTGTCGAACTTTTCTCCTACAATGAGCAGTTCTTC

clone size: many
V gene: TRBV7-3
J gene: TRBJ1-2
D gene: .
CDR3 protein: CASSRDKNYGYTF
CDR3 DNA: TGTGCCAGCAGCCGCGACAAGAACTATGGCTACACCTTC

clone size: .
V gene: TRBV6-6
J gene: TRBJ2-1
D gene: TRBD2
CDR3 protein: CASRRTGTSGNNEQFF
CDR3 DNA: TGTGCCAGCAGAAGAACCGGGACTAGCGGAAACAATGAGCAGTTCTTC

clone size: .
V gene: TRBV28
J gene: TRBJ2-7
D gene: TRBD1
CDR3 protein: CASSTGGSMAGYEQYF
CDR3 DNA: TGTGCCAGCAGTACAGGGGGTTCTATGGCAGGGTACGAGCAGTACTTC

clone size: many
V gene: TRBV4-1
J gene: TRBJ2-4
D gene: .
CDR3 protein: CASSSPEDSPNIQYF
CDR3 DNA: TGCGCCAGCAGCTCTCCGGAGGACAGTCCTAACATTCAGTACTTC

clone size: .
V gene: TRBV5-1
J gene: TRBJ2-1
D gene: TRBD2
CDR3 protein: CASSLSGGYNKQFF
CDR3 DNA: TGCGCCAGCAGCTTGTCGGGGGGATACAATAAGCAGTTCTTC

clone size: .
V gene: TRBV4-2
J gene: TRBJ2-7
D gene: .
CDR3 protein: CASSQEVLQTYEQYF
CDR3 DNA: TGTGCCAGCAGCCAAGAAGTCTTACAAACCTACGAGCAGTACTTC

clone size: .
V gene: TRBV28
J gene: TRBJ1-1
D gene: .
CDR3 protein: CASSLYDHEAFF
CDR3 DNA: TGTGCCAGCAGTTTATACGACCATGAAGCTTTCTTT

clone size: few
V gene: TRBV4-3
J gene: TRBJ2-5
D gene: TRBD1
CDR3 protein: CASGRLTGQETQYF
CDR3 DNA: TGCGCCAGCGGCCGACTGACAGGGCAGGAGACCCAGTACTTC

clone size: .
V gene: TRBV7-9
J gene: TRBJ2-4
D gene: .
CDR3 protein: CASSNEGPLAKNIQYF
CDR3 DNA: TGTGCCAGCAGCAACGAAGGACCGCTAGCCAAAAACATTCAGTACTTC

clone size: few
V gene: TRBV6-1
J gene: TRBJ2-5
D gene: .
CDR3 protein: CASSTPFSQETQYF
CDR3 DNA: TGTGCCAGCAGTACTCCGTTCTCTCAAGAGACCCAGTACTTC

clone size: .
V gene: TRBV29-1
J gene: TRBJ2-7
D gene: .
CDR3 protein: CSVKLAGTGVYEQYF
CDR3 DNA: TGCAGCGTAAAACTAGCGGGGACAGGGGTCTACGAGCAGTACTTC